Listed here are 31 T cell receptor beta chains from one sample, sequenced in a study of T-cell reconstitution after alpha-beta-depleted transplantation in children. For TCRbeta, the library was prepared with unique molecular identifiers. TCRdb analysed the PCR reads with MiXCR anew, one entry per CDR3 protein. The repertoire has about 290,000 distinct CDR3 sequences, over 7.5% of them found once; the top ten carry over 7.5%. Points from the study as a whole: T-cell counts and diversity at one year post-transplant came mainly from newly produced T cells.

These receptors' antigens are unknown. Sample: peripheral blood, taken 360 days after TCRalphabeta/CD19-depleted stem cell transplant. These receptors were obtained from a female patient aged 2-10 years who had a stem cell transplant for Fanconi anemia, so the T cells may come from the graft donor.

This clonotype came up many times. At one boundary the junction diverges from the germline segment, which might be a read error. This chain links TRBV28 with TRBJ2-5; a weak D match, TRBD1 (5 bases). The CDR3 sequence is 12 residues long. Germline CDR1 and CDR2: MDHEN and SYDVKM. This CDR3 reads CASSAPTRPKGF. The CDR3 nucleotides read TGTGCCAGCAGTGCCCCAACTCGACCTAAGGGGTTC.

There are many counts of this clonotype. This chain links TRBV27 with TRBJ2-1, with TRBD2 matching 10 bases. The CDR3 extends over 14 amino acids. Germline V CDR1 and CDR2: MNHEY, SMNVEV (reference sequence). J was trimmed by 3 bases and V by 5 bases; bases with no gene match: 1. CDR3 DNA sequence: TGTGCCAGCAGTCTAGCGGGAGTCTACAATGAGCAGTTCTTC. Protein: CASSLAGVYNEQFF.

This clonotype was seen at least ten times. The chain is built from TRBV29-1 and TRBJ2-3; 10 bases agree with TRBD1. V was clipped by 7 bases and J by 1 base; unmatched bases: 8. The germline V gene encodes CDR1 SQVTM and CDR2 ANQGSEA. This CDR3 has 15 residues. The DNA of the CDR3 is TGCAGCGCCGCCGGGACAGGGGACGGCACAGATACGCAGTATTTT. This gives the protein CSAAGTGDGTDTQYF.

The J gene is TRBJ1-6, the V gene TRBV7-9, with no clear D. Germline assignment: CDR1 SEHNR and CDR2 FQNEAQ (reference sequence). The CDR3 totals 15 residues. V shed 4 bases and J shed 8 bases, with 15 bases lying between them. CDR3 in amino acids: CASSYSRQDYSPLHF. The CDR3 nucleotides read TGTGCCAGCAGCTATTCTCGGCAGGATTATTCACCCCTCCACTTT.

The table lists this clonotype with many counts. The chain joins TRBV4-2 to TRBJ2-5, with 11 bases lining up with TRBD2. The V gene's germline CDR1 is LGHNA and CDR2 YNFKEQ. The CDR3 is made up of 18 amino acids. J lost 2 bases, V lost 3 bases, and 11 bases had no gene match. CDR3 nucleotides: TGTGCCAGCAGCCAGGTCGTCTTAGGGACTAGCGGACAAGAGACCCAGTACTTC. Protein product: CASSQVVLGTSGQETQYF.

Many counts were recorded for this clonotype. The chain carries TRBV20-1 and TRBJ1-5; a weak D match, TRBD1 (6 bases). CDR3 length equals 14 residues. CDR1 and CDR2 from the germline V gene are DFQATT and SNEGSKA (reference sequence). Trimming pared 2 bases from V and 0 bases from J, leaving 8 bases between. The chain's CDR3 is CSARRGNSNQPQHF. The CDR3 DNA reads TGCAGTGCTAGAAGGGGGAATAGCAATCAGCCCCAGCATTTT.

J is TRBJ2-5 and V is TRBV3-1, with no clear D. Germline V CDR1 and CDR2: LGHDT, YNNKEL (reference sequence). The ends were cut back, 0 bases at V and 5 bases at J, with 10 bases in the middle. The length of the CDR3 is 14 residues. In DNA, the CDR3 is TGTGCCAGCAGCCAAGACCCATTTAGGGAGACCCAGTACTTC. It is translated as CASSQDPFRETQYF.

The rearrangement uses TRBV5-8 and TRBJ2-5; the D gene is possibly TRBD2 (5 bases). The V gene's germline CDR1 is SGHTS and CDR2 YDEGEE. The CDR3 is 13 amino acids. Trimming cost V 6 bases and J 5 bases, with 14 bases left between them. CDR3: CASKPWGVETQYF. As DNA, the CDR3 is TGTGCCAGCAAGCCCTGGGGAGTTGAGACCCAGTACTTC.

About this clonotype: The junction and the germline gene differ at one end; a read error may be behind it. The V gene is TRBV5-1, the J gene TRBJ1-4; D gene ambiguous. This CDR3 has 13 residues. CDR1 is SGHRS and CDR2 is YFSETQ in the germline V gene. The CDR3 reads CSSSPATNEKLFF. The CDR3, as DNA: TGCTCCAGCAGCCCCGCAACTAATGAAAAACTGTTTTTT.

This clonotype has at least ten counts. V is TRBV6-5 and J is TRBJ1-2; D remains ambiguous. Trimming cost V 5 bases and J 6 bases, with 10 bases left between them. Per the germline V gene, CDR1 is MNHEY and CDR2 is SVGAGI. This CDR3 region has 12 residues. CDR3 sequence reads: CASSRNDHGYTF. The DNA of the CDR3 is TGTGCCAGCAGTCGCAACGATCATGGCTACACCTTC.

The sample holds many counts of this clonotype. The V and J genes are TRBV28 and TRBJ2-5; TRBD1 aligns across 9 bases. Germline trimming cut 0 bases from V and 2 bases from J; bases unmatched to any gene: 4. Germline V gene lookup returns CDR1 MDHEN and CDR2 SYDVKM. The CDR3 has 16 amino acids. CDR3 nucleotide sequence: TGTGCCAGCAGTTTATGGGACAGGGGAGAGCAAGAGACCCAGTACTTC. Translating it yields CASSLWDRGEQETQYF. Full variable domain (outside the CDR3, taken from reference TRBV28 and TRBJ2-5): DVKVTQSSRYLVKRTGEKVFLECVQDMDHENMFWYRQDPGLGLRLIYFSYDVKMKEKGDIPEGYSVSREKKERFSLILESASTNQTSMYLCASSLWDRGEQETQYFGPGTRLLVL.

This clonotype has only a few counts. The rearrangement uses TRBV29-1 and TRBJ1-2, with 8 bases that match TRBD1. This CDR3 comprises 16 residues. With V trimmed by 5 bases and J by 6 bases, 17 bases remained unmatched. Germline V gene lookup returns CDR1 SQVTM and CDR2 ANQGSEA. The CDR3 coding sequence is TGCAGCGTTCTTCGGGACAGGAGAAGAGGGGAGCATGGCTACACCTTC. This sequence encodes CSVLRDRRRGEHGYTF. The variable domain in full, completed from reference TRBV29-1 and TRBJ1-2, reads SAVISQKPSRDICQRGTSLTIQCQVDSQVTMMFWYRQQPGQSLTLIATANQGSEATYESGFVIDKFPISRPNLTFSTLTVSNMSPEDSSIYLCSVLRDRRRGEHGYTFGSGTRLTVV.

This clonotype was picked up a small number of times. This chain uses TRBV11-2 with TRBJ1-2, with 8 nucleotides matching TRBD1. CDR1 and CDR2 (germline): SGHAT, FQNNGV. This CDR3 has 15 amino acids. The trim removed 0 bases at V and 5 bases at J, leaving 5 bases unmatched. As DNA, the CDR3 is TGTGCCAGCAGCTTAGATGGACAGGGAGTTTATGGCTACACCTTC. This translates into CASSLDGQGVYGYTF.

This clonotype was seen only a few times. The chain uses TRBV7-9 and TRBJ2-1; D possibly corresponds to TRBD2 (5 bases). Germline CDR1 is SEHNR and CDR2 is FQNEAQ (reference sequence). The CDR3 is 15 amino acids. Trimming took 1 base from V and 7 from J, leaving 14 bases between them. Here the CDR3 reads CASSLVKLGKNEQFF. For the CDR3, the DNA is TGTGCCAGCAGCTTAGTCAAACTAGGAAAGAATGAGCAGTTCTTC. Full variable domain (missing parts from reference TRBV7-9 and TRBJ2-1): DTGVSQNPRHKITKRGQNVTFRCDPISEHNRLYWYRQTLGQGPEFLTYFQNEAQLEKSRLLSDRFSAERPKGSFSTLEIQRTEQGDSAMYLCASSLVKLGKNEQFFGPGTRLTVL.

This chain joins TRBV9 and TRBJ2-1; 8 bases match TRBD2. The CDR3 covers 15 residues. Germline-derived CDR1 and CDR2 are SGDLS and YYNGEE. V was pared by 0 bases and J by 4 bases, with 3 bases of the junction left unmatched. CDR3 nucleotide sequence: TGTGCCAGCAGCGTAGTCGGGGGGGGGTACAATGAGCAGTTCTTC. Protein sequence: CASSVVGGGYNEQFF.

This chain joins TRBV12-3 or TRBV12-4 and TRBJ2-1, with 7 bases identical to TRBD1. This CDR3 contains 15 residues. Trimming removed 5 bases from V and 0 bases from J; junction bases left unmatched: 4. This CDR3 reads CASSRDSRSYNEQFF. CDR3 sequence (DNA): TGTGCCAGCAGTCGGGACAGTCGCTCCTACAATGAGCAGTTCTTC.

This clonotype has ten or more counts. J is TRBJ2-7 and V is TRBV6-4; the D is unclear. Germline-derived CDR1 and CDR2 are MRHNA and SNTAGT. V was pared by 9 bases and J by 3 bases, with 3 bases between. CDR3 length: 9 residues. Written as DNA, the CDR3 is TGTGCCAGTTACTACGAGCAGTACTTC. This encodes CASYYEQYF.

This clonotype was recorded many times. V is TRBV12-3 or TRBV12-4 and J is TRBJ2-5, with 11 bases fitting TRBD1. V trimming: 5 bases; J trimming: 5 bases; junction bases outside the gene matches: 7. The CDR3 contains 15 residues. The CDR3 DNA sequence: TGTGCCAGCAGTCCCGGGACAGGGGGATTCGAGACCCAGTACTTC. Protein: CASSPGTGGFETQYF.

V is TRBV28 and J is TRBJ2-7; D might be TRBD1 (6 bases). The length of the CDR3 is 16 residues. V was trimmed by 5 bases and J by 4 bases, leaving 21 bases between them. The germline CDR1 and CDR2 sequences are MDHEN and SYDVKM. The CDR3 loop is CASSISDPGQLYEQYF. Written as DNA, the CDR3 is TGTGCCAGCAGTATAAGCGACCCGGGACAACTTTACGAGCAGTACTTC.

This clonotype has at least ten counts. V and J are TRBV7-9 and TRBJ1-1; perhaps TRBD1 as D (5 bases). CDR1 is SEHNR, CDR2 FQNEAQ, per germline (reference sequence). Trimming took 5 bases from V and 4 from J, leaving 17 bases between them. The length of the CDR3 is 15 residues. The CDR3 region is CASSPGPLGGTEAFF. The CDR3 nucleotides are TGTGCCAGCAGCCCAGGTCCCTTGGGGGGCACTGAAGCTTTCTTT.

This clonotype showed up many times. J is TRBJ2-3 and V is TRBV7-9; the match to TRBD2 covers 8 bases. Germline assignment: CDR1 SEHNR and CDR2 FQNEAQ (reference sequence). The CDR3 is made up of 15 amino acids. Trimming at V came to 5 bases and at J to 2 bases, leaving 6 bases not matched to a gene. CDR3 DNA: TGTGCCAGCAGCCCTCAGCGGGGGATCACAGATACGCAGTATTTT. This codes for CASSPQRGITDTQYF. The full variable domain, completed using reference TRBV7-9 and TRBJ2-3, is DTGVSQNPRHKITKRGQNVTFRCDPISEHNRLYWYRQTLGQGPEFLTYFQNEAQLEKSRLLSDRFSAERPKGSFSTLEIQRTEQGDSAMYLCASSPQRGITDTQYFGPGTRLTVL.

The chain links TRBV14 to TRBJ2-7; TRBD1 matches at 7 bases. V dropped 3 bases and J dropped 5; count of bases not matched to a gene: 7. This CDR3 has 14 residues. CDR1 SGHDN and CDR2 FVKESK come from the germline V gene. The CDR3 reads CASSHILQGNEQYV. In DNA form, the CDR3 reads TGTGCCAGCAGCCATATACTACAGGGGAACGAGCAGTACGTC.

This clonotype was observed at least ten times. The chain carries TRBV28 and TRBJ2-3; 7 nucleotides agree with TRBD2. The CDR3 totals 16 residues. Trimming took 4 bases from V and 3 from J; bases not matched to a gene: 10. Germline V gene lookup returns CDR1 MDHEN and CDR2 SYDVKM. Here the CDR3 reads CASSYLGSGKTDTQYF. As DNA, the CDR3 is TGTGCCAGCAGTTATCTGGGGAGCGGGAAAACAGATACGCAGTATTTT.

The CDR3 DNA reads TGTGCCAGCAGTTGGGGGACAGGGGGCAACACCGGGGAGCTGTTTTTT. Protein: CASSWGTGGNTGELFF. This chain links TRBV6-2 or TRBV6-3 with TRBJ2-2, with 12 bases matching TRBD1. The trim removed 4 bases at V and 2 bases at J, leaving 2 bases unmatched. The germline V gene encodes CDR1 MNHEY and CDR2 SVGEGT. This CDR3 is 16 amino acids long.

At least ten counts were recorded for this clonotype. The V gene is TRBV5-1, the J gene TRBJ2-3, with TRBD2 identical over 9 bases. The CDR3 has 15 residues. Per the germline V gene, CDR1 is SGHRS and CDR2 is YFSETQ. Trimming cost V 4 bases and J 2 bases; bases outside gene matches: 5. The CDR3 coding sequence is TGCGCCAGCAGCCCGGGACTAGCTTTCACAGATACGCAGTATTTT. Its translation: CASSPGLAFTDTQYF.

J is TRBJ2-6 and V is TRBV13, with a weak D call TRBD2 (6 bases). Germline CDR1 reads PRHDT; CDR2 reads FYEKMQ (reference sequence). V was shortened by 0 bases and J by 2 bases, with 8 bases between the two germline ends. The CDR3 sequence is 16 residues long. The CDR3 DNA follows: TGTGCCAGCAGCTTAGGGCCGGGGGCTGGGGCCAACGTCCTGACTTTC. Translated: CASSLGPGAGANVLTF.

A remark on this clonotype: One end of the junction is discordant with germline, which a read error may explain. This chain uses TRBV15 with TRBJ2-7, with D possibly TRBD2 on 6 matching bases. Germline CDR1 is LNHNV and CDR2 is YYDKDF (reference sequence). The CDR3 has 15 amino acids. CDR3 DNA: TGTGCCACCAGCGACCGGGACTCTCACTCCTACAAGCAGTACTTC. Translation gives CATSDRDSHSYKQYF.

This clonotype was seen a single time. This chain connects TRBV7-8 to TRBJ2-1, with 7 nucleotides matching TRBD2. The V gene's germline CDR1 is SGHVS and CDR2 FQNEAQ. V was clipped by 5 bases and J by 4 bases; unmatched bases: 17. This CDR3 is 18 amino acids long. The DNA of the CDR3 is TGTGCCAGCAGCCCCCTTGGTTCCCTCCGGGGGGAATACAATGAGCAGTTCTTC. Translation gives CASSPLGSLRGEYNEQFF.

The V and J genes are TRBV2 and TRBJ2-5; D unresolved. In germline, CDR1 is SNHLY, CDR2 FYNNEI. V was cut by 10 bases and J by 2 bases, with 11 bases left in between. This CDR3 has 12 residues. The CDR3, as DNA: TGTGCCACCCTCACTGTGCAAGAGACCCAGTACTTC. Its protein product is CATLTVQETQYF.

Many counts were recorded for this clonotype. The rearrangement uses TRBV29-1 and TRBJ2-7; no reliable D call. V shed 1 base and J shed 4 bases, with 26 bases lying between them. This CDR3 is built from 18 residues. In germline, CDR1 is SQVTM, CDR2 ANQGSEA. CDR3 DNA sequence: TGCAGCGTTGAAGCGGTTCCTGAGGAGAGGACGGTTGGGTACGAGCAGTACTTC. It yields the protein CSVEAVPEERTVGYEQYF.

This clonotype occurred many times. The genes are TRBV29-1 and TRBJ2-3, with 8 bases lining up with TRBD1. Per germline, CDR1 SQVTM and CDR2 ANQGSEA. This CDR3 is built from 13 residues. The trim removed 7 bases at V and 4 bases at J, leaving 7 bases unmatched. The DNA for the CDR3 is TGCAGCGATTTCAGGGGGCTATCAGATACGCAGTATTTT. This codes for CSDFRGLSDTQYF.